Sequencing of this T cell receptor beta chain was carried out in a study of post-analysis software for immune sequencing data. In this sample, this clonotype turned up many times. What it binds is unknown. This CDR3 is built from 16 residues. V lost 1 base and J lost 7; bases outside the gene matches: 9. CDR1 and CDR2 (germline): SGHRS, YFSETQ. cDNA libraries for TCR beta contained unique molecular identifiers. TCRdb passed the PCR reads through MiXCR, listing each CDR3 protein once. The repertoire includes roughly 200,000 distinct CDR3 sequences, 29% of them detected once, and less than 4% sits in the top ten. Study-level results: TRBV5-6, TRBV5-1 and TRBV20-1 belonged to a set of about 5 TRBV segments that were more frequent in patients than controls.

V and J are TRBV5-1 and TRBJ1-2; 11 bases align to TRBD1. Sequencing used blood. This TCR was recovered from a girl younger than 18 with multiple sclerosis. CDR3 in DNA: TGCGCCAGCAGCTTGACCACTGGACAGGGGGCTGGTGGCTACACCTTC. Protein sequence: CASSLTTGQGAGGYTF.